This T cell receptor beta chain was sequenced during a study of cytomegalovirus exposure and HLA in healthy donors. The study's findings and limits: The presence/absence work took it that sequencing depth was about the same across donors. Specific recognition of CMV antigens was confirmed in vitro for a few chains (all CMV-associated). Within an earlier analysis, most TCR beta V segments proved productive either about 90% or about 30% of the time.

Concerning this clone itself: The antigen remains unidentified. The identical CDR3 is also encoded by other nucleotide sequences in the sample.

This CDR3 has 13 residues. The germline V gene has CDR1 SGHNT and CDR2 YYREEE (reference sequence). V dropped 4 bases and J dropped 15; count of bases not matched to a gene: 12. With 60 Vbeta and 13 Jbeta primers, the PCR was carried out. Sequenced by immunoSEQ multiplex PCR; TCRdb stores in-frame clones only, minus some. The sample has tens of thousands of clones, around 81% seen once. The sequencing input was PBMCs. The clonotype was recovered from a man aged 25-45 years in good health and CMV-seronegative. The chain couples TRBV5-4 to TRBJ2-1, with 8 bases fitting TRBD2. CDR3: CASSPRLAGGLFF. The CDR3 DNA sequence: TGTGCCAGCAGCCCCCGGCTGGCGGGGGGATTGTTCTTC.